This entry lists 19 T cell receptor beta chains sequenced from one sample in a study of T cells in Graves' hyperthyroidism and ophthalmopathy. TCR beta CDR3 sequences were amplified from RNA transcripts. The primer set for the first-round RT-PCR of the TCR CDR3 was HTBI. TCRdb used MiXCR to reprocess the multiplex PCR reads, holding one entry per CDR3 protein. The sample records hundreds of thousands of distinct CDR3 sequences, roughly 50% being singletons. Sample: peripheral blood or thyroid tissue (not recorded which). Every receptor here comes from a woman in her late teens or twenties with Graves' hyperthyroidism.

The J gene is TRBJ1-5, the V gene TRBV12-5; D gene unclear. The germline V and J ends were trimmed by 6 bases and 9 bases, with 9 bases remaining between them. This CDR3 region has 11 residues. CDR1 is LGHNT, CDR2 FRNRAP, per germline. CDR3 protein: CASGEGMPQHF. DNA of the CDR3: TGTGCTAGTGGCGAAGGAATGCCCCAGCATTTT.

This clonotype was seen ten or more times. This rearrangement joins TRBV24-1 to TRBJ1-1; TRBD1 matches 10 bases. Germline V gene lookup returns CDR1 KGHDR and CDR2 SFDVKD. Germline trimming cut 5 bases from V and 1 base from J; bases unmatched to any gene: 6. The CDR3 extends over 16 amino acids. CDR3: CATSGPGTGANTEAFF. The CDR3 region has the DNA TGTGCCACCAGTGGGCCGGGGACAGGGGCGAACACTGAAGCTTTCTTT.

There are many counts of this clonotype. This may come from a read error, since a much larger clone is one base off. This chain joins TRBV6-2 or TRBV6-3 and TRBJ1-5; D unclear. With 2 bases removed from V and 2 bases from J, the gap between germline ends came to 4 bases. There are 13 residues in the CDR3. Germline V gives CDR1 MNHEY, CDR2 SVGEGT. Written as DNA, the CDR3 is TGTGCCAGCAGTTACCACGGCAATCAGCCCCAGCATTTT. Amino acid sequence: CASSYHGNQPQHF.

In this sample, this clonotype turned up once. The rearrangement uses TRBV9 and TRBJ2-2; D is ambiguous. The CDR3 runs to 15 residues. Germline values: CDR1 SGDLS, CDR2 YYNGEE. Trimming removed 0 bases from V and 3 bases from J, with 9 bases in between. CDR3 region: CASSVVSGHTGELFF. The CDR3, as DNA: TGTGCCAGCAGCGTAGTGTCAGGACACACCGGGGAGCTGTTTTTT.

This clonotype showed up many times. The chain is built from TRBV15 and TRBJ1-2, with TRBD1 matching over 7 bases. The CDR3 covers 14 residues. The germline V gene encodes CDR1 LNHNV and CDR2 YYDKDF (reference sequence). V shed 4 bases and J 2 bases; nucleotides not matched to a gene: 4. For the CDR3, the DNA is TGTGCCACCAGCACCCGGGACAGAAACTATGGCTACACCTTC. The encoded protein is CATSTRDRNYGYTF.

As DNA, the CDR3 is TGCGCCAGCAGATCCTCAGATGAAAAACTGTTTTTT. Protein sequence: CASRSSDEKLFF. The chain couples TRBV5-1 to TRBJ1-4; D is unclear. The germline CDR1 and CDR2 sequences are SGHRS and YFSETQ. The ends were cut back, 5 bases at V and 6 bases at J, with 8 bases in the middle. The CDR3 consists of 12 residues.

This clonotype was recorded a few times. The gene calls are TRBV14 and TRBJ1-4, with 7 bases fitting TRBD1. Germline loops: CDR1 SGHDN, CDR2 FVKESK. This CDR3 has 14 residues. The V segment lost 6 bases and the J segment 7 bases; nucleotides outside the gene matches: 8. The CDR3 reads CASRQGGVGEKLFF. The CDR3 DNA reads TGTGCCAGCAGGCAGGGGGGTGTTGGTGAAAAACTGTTTTTT.

The chain employs TRBV15 and TRBJ1-2, with 7 bases lining up with TRBD1. CDR1 LNHNV and CDR2 YYDKDF come from the germline V gene (reference sequence). The CDR3 runs to 15 residues. The ends lost 3 bases at V and 5 bases at J; junction bases unmatched: 9. This CDR3 reads CATSSQEGTEYGYTF. The DNA of the CDR3 is TGTGCCACCAGCAGCCAAGAAGGGACAGAGTATGGCTACACCTTC.

As concerns this clonotype: A single base separates this from a much larger clone, so it may be a read error. The V and J genes are TRBV20-1 and TRBJ2-5; 11 positions match TRBD2. J was trimmed by 5 bases and V by 6 bases; bases with no gene match: 8. The CDR3 spans 14 residues. Germline-derived CDR1 and CDR2 are DFQATT and SNEGSKA (reference sequence). CDR3 residues: CSASLLAGEETQYF. The CDR3 nucleotides are TGCAGTGCGAGCTTACTAGCGGGAGAGGAGACCCAGTACTTC.

The chain is built from TRBV2 and TRBJ1-3; possible D gene TRBD1, 5 bases. Trimming stripped 4 bases from V and 7 bases from J, with 20 bases between. Germline loops: CDR1 SNHLY, CDR2 FYNNEI. The CDR3 sequence is 16 residues long. CDR3 sequence reads: CASSGGLAGGSNTIYF. The CDR3, as DNA: TGTGCCAGCAGTGGGGGACTAGCGGGAGGGAGTAACACCATATATTTT.

There are many counts of this clonotype. This chain joins TRBV15 and TRBJ1-1, with a tentative D call TRBD1 (6 bases). The germline V gene encodes CDR1 LNHNV and CDR2 YYDKDF (reference sequence). Trimming left V 2 bases short and J 0 bases short, with 10 bases between. The CDR3 has 15 residues. Here the CDR3 DNA reads TGTGCCACCAGCAGAAACAGGGTGATGAACACTGAAGCTTTCTTT. Translating it yields CATSRNRVMNTEAFF.

This clonotype was seen a handful of times. The DNA of the CDR3 is TGTGCCAGCAGCCCAATCGGGGGGGAAGGAAACACCATATATTTT. The encoded protein is CASSPIGGEGNTIYF. The chain links TRBV7-9 to TRBJ1-3, with a possible D match to TRBD1 (5 bases). This CDR3 spans 15 amino acids. V lost 5 bases and J 4 bases, leaving 15 bases between the germline ends. In germline, CDR1 is SEHNR, CDR2 FQNEAQ (reference sequence).

This clonotype came up many times. This chain links TRBV15 with TRBJ1-2; D is unclear. Germline V gene data show CDR1 as LNHNV and CDR2 as YYDKDF (reference sequence). The CDR3 loop spans 12 amino acids. The germline V and J ends were trimmed by 8 bases and 4 bases, with 11 bases remaining between them. Here the CDR3 DNA reads TGTGCCACCTTCCAGAGTCCCTATGGCTACACCTTC. It specifies CATFQSPYGYTF.

The chain recombines TRBV10-3 with TRBJ1-5; D not resolved. The CDR3 sequence is 15 residues long. Trimming took 5 bases from V and 3 from J, leaving 14 bases between them. Germline V CDR1 and CDR2: ENHRY, SYGVKD. The CDR3 region has the DNA TGTGCCATCAGTCCCCCCGAGACGGTCAATCAGCCCCAGCATTTT. Protein: CAISPPETVNQPQHF.

This clonotype was found once. This chain connects TRBV2 to TRBJ1-2; D is perhaps TRBD1 (6 bases). V was trimmed by 5 bases and J by 6 bases, leaving 10 bases between them. This CDR3 comprises 12 residues. Germline CDR1 reads SNHLY; CDR2 reads FYNNEI. CDR3 amino acids: CASSMNRDGYTF. The CDR3 coding sequence is TGTGCCAGCAGTATGAACAGGGATGGCTACACCTTC.

This clonotype was found once. This may stem from a read error, because a much larger clone lies one nucleotide away. The rearrangement joins TRBV2 to TRBJ2-7; 12 bases map to TRBD2. The junction had 4 bases not matched to a gene; V was cut back by 4 bases and J by 6 bases. The germline CDR1 and CDR2 sequences are SNHLY and FYNNEI. The CDR3 has 14 amino acids. The CDR3 sequence is CASSGTSGASEQYF. Written as DNA, the CDR3 is TGTGCCAGCAGTGGGACTAGCGGGGCCTCCGAGCAGTACTTC.

The table lists this clonotype with many counts. The chain carries TRBV15 and TRBJ1-2; D remains ambiguous. Germline V gives CDR1 LNHNV, CDR2 YYDKDF (reference sequence). V shed 0 bases and J shed 6 bases, with 11 bases lying between them. The CDR3 has 14 residues. The CDR3 DNA reads as TGTGCCACCAGCAGAGAGCGAAGATCTAATGGCTACACCTTC. It specifies CATSRERRSNGYTF.

This clonotype was counted a few times. The gene calls are TRBV7-9 and TRBJ2-6; the match to TRBD1 covers 7 bases. The V segment lost 5 bases and the J segment 0 bases; nucleotides outside the gene matches: 10. The CDR3 is made up of 18 amino acids. Germline V gene data show CDR1 as SEHNR and CDR2 as FQNEAQ (reference sequence). The CDR3 is CASSLIQGGRSGANVLTF. In DNA form, the CDR3 reads TGTGCCAGCAGCCTTATACAAGGGGGCCGCTCTGGGGCCAACGTCCTGACTTTC.

The rearrangement links TRBV7-9 to TRBJ1-1; 10 nucleotides agree with TRBD1. The V gene end was trimmed by 5 bases and the J gene end by 9 bases; junction bases not matched to a gene: 9. Germline CDR1 reads SEHNR; CDR2 reads FQNEAQ (reference sequence). The CDR3 extends over 14 amino acids. The CDR3 reads CASSHGTGDVQAFF. CDR3 coding DNA: TGTGCCAGCAGCCACGGGACAGGGGACGTGCAAGCTTTCTTT.